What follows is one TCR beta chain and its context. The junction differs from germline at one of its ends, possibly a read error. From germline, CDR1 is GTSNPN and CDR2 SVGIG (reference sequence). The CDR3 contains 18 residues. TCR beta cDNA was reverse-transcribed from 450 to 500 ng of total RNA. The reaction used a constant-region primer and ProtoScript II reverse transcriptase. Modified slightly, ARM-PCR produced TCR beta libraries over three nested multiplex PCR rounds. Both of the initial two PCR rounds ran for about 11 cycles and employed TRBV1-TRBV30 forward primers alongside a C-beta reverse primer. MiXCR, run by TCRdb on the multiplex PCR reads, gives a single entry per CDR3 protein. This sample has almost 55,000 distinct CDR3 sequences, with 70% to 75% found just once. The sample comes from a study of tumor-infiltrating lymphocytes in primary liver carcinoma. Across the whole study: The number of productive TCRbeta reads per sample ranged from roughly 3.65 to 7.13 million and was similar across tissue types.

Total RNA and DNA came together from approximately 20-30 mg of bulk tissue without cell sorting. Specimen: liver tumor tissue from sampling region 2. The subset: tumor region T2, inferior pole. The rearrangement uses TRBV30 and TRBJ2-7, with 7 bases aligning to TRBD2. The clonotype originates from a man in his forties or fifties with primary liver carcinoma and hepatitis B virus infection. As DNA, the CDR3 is TGTGCCTGGGGTGTATCCTTGGGGAGGGCCGTGGTCTCCTACGAGCAGTACTTC. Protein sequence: CAWGVSLGRAVVSYEQYF.